A single sample is the source of the 3 T cell receptor beta chains below, sequenced in a study of tumor-infiltrating lymphocytes in primary liver carcinoma. The authors took blood RNA from unsorted whole blood and also extracted germline DNA. Total RNA amounting to 450 to 550 ng was the source from which TCR beta cDNA was made with a constant-region primer. Three nested multiplex PCR rounds of slightly modified ARM-PCR generated TCR beta libraries. Primers for the first two PCR rounds were TRBV1-TRBV30 forward primers and a C-beta reverse primer (approximately 10 cycles per round). TCRdb re-derived calls from the multiplex PCR reads in MiXCR, one entry per CDR3 protein. The profile shows hundreds of thousands of distinct CDR3 sequences, roughly 60% of them singletons. Sequenced sample: peripheral blood. These receptors were collected from a man aged 35 to 55 with primary liver carcinoma and hepatitis B virus infection.

This clonotype was found many times. DNA of the CDR3: TGTGCCAGCAGCGCCCGTTCTTACAATGAGCAGTTCTTC. This encodes CASSARSYNEQFF. The rearrangement uses TRBV11-3 and TRBJ2-1, with D uncertain. Trimming removed 5 bases from V and 4 bases from J, with 9 bases in between. CDR1 is SGHNT and CDR2 is YENEEA in the germline V gene. The CDR3 loop spans 13 amino acids.

This clonotype showed up many times. The CDR3 loop is CAISAGERTDTQYF. As DNA, the CDR3 is TGTGCCATCAGTGCGGGAGAACGCACAGATACGCAGTATTTT. The chain combines TRBV10-3 with TRBJ2-3; D is perhaps TRBD2 (6 bases). V shed 4 bases and J shed 1 base, with 9 bases lying between them. Germline CDR1 ENHRY, CDR2 SYGVKD. CDR3 size: 14 residues.

The chain carries TRBV6-6 and TRBJ2-1, with D possibly called TRBD1 or TRBD2 (5 bases each). Trimming took off 2 bases at V and 7 bases at J, with 12 bases between the two ends. This CDR3 is 14 amino acids long. The V gene's germline CDR1 is MNHNY and CDR2 SVGAGI (reference sequence). The CDR3 DNA is TGTGCCAGCAGTTACGGGACGGTAGATAATGAGCAGTTCTTC. Translation: CASSYGTVDNEQFF.